This TCR beta chain derives from a study of response to subunit inactivated influenza vaccine. Notes on the study in general: Each seasonal influenza vaccination, the authors suggested, recruits few new T cells.

The CDR3 is made up of 14 amino acids. The germline V gene has CDR1 LNHNV and CDR2 YYDKDF (reference sequence). The V segment lost 5 bases and the J segment 5 bases; nucleotides outside the gene matches: 7. This clonotype was observed a few times. Its antigen remains unknown. TCRdb re-analysed the RT-PCR reads in MiXCR, keeping a single row per CDR3 protein. The repertoire includes hundreds of thousands of distinct CDR3 sequences, about 14% of them detected once, and 6% to 9.5% sits in the top ten. The sequences come from PBMCs from blood, collected 14 to 15 days before vaccination. This receptor was identified in a man aged 45-65 years who received an inactivated influenza vaccine. This chain links TRBV15 with TRBJ2-3; TRBD2 aligns across 7 bases. Here the CDR3 reads CATSESGGQDTQYF. The CDR3 DNA follows: TGTGCCACCAGCGAGTCGGGAGGCCAAGATACGCAGTATTTT.